The 28 T cell receptor beta chains listed next were all sequenced from one sample in a study of blood T cell repertoires in COVID-19. Assay used: immunoSEQ multiplex PCR; TCRdb lists only in-frame clones, some missing. The repertoire holds around 150,000 clones, 80% seen once, with nearly 3.5% in the top ten. The sequenced material came from PBMCs or T cells enriched from blood (not recorded which). The source of these receptors is a woman between 55 and 75 years old who had recovered from COVID-19.

The CDR3 protein is CASSLLMNSPLHF. The CDR3 DNA reads TGCGCCAGCAGCCTACTCATGAATTCACCCCTCCACTTT. This chain uses TRBV5-1 with TRBJ1-6; D ambiguous. Germline CDR1 and CDR2: SGHRS and YFSETQ. V was clipped by 4 bases and J by 7 bases, with 9 bases between them. The CDR3 length is 13 residues. Drawing the rest from reference TRBV5-1 and TRBJ1-6, the complete variable domain is KAGVTQTPRYLIKTRGQQVTLSCSPISGHRSVSWYQQTPGQGLQFLFEYFSETQRNKGNFPGRFSGRQFSNSRSEMNVSTLELGDSALYLCASSLLMNSPLHFGNGTRLTVT.

This CDR3 reads CASSKRGGAESNQPQHF. The CDR3 DNA reads as TGTGCCAGTAGTAAACGCGGGGGGGCGGAAAGCAATCAGCCCCAGCATTTT. The chain carries TRBV19 and TRBJ1-5; a possible D gene is TRBD1 (6 bases). The germline CDR1 and CDR2 sequences are LNHDA and SQIVND (reference sequence). The CDR3 has 17 amino acids. The V gene lost 4 bases and the J gene lost 1 base, with 17 bases spanning the gap.

The rearrangement links TRBV27 to TRBJ2-7; D unclear. Between the trimmed V and J ends, which lost 4 bases and 3 bases, there was a span of 4 bases. From germline, CDR1 is MNHEY and CDR2 SMNVEV (reference sequence). This CDR3 is 11 amino acids long. CDR3 nucleotides: TGTGCCAGCAGTTCAGGCTACGAGCAGTACTTC. The encoded protein is CASSSGYEQYF.

The V and J genes are TRBV4-2 and TRBJ2-7, with D possibly being TRBD2 (6 bases). Trimming took off 1 base at V and 4 bases at J, with 11 bases between the two ends. This CDR3 contains 14 residues. Germline CDR1 is LGHNA and CDR2 is YNFKEQ. CDR3 in DNA: TGTGCCAGCAGCCAAGCGCGGGGCCGTTACGAGCAGTACTTC. Translating gives CASSQARGRYEQYF.

The chain combines TRBV2 with TRBJ1-6, with 11 bases aligning to TRBD1. The germline CDR1 and CDR2 sequences are SNHLY and FYNNEI. The CDR3 contains 16 residues. After removal of 2 bases from V and 9 bases from J, the junction contained 6 bases not matched to a gene. CDR3 sequence (DNA): TGTGCCAGCAGTGAAAAGGTTGGGACAGGGGGTTCACCCCTCCACTTT. Amino acid sequence: CASSEKVGTGGSPLHF.

The chain has TRBV3-1 (or the pseudogene TRBV3-2) and TRBJ2-7; TRBD1 aligns across 9 bases. Germline CDR1 reads LGHDT; CDR2 reads YNNKEL (reference sequence). Losses at the gene ends were 4 bases for V and 2 bases for J; bases not matched to a gene: 18. This CDR3 has 19 amino acids. The CDR3 sequence is CASSRKGGGWGQGPYEQYF. CDR3 coding DNA: TGTGCCAGCAGCCGTAAAGGAGGGGGCTGGGGACAGGGACCCTACGAGCAGTACTTC.

This clone showed up just a few times. The gene calls are TRBV7-2 and TRBJ2-7, with 7 bases that match TRBD1. The CDR3 is made up of 13 amino acids. J was trimmed by 6 bases and V by 4 bases; bases with no gene match: 6. Germline CDR1 is SGHTA and CDR2 is FQGNSA. CDR3 coding DNA: TGTGCCAGCAGCTCGACAGGGCGACGCGAGCAGTACTTC. This codes for CASSSTGRREQYF. The full variable domain, with the rest looked up from reference TRBV7-2 and TRBJ2-7, is GAGVSQSPSNKVTEKGKDVELRCDPISGHTALYWYRQSLGQGLEFLIYFQGNSAPDKSGLPSDRFSAERTGGSVSTLTIQRTQQEDSAVYLCASSSTGRREQYFGPGTRLTVT.

About this clone: This same CDR3 is encoded by further DNA sequences in the sample. The chain recombines TRBV5-1 with TRBJ2-3; 11 positions agree with TRBD2. V lost 2 bases, J lost 3 bases, and 8 bases stayed unmatched. CDR1 and CDR2 (germline): SGHRS, YFSETQ. The CDR3 loop spans 17 amino acids. The CDR3 sequence is CASSFPIAGGPTDTQYF. The CDR3, as DNA: TGCGCCAGCAGCTTTCCGATAGCGGGGGGGCCAACAGATACGCAGTATTTT.

The J gene is TRBJ2-1, the V gene TRBV4-1, with 9 bases matching TRBD2. The V and J ends lost 1 base and 4 bases, in that order; junction bases with no gene match: 11. The germline gives CDR1 MGHRA, CDR2 YSYEKL. The CDR3 runs to 18 residues. CDR3 amino acids: CASSQVIASGTLYNEQFF. The CDR3 DNA sequence: TGCGCCAGCAGCCAAGTCATCGCTAGCGGGACTCTATACAATGAGCAGTTCTTC.

J is TRBJ2-4 and V is TRBV19; 8 bases map to TRBD1. The CDR3 loop spans 15 amino acids. V dropped 7 bases and J dropped 8; count of bases not matched to a gene: 13. Germline values: CDR1 LNHDA, CDR2 SQIVND (reference sequence). The CDR3 sequence is CASKGQGAAGDIQYF. CDR3 bases: TGTGCCAGTAAGGGGCAGGGGGCGGCAGGGGACATTCAGTACTTC.

The chain couples TRBV24-1 to TRBJ1-2, with D possibly matching TRBD1 (6 bases). Trimming removed 6 bases from V and 8 bases from J, with 9 bases in between. The CDR3 covers 11 residues. Germline V gene sequence: CDR1 KGHDR, CDR2 SFDVKD. The CDR3 protein is CATSPGDGYTF. The DNA of the CDR3 is TGTGCCACCAGTCCAGGGGACGGCTACACCTTC.

The rearrangement joins TRBV6-5 to TRBJ2-3, with TRBD2 as a possible D gene (6 bases). Trimming shortened V by 3 bases and J by 2 bases, and 15 bases separated the two germline ends. The CDR3 is 16 amino acids. The germline gives CDR1 MNHEY, CDR2 SVGAGI. The CDR3 sequence is CASSYHRGNPTDTQYF. The CDR3 coding sequence is TGTGCCAGCAGTTATCACCGGGGGAACCCCACAGATACGCAGTATTTT.

With respect to this clone: Other nucleotide sequences in the sample specify the same CDR3. The V call is TRBV3-1 (or the pseudogene TRBV3-2), the J call TRBJ1-5; D call uncertain. The CDR3 runs to 14 residues. V lost 1 base to trimming and J lost 2 bases, with 6 bases between them. In germline, CDR1 is LGHDT, CDR2 YNNKEL (reference sequence). The CDR3 protein is CASSQASGNQPQHF. DNA for the CDR3: TGTGCCAGCAGCCAAGCTTCCGGCAATCAGCCCCAGCATTTT.

V gene TRBV4-1 combines with J gene TRBJ1-1; tentatively, D is TRBD1 (5 bases). CDR3 length: 15 amino acids. V lost 1 base, J lost 1 base, and 10 bases lay in between. The germline CDR1 and CDR2 sequences are MGHRA and YSYEKL. The CDR3: CASSQVARENTEAFF. CDR3 sequence (DNA): TGCGCCAGCAGCCAAGTGGCCAGGGAGAACACTGAAGCTTTCTTT.

This rearrangement joins TRBV2 to TRBJ2-3; 8 bases are shared with TRBD2. Trimming cost V 8 bases and J 0 bases; bases outside gene matches: 10. This CDR3 contains 16 residues. CDR1 and CDR2 (germline): SNHLY, FYNNEI. This CDR3 reads CASRLDERGSTDTQYF. The CDR3 nucleotides read TGTGCCAGCCGGCTGGACGAGCGGGGGAGCACAGATACGCAGTATTTT.

This clone was found once. The chain combines TRBV10-1 with TRBJ2-3; D is ambiguous. The CDR3 loop spans 13 amino acids. Trimming stripped 3 bases from V and 0 bases from J, with 4 bases between. Germline CDR1 is WNHNN and CDR2 is SYGVQD (reference sequence). The CDR3 spells CASSEASTDTQYF. The CDR3, as DNA: TGCGCCAGCAGTGAAGCAAGCACAGATACGCAGTATTTT.

This chain connects TRBV5-4 to TRBJ1-1; 7 bases align to TRBD1. The CDR3 has 14 residues. CDR1 is SGHNT and CDR2 is YYREEE in the germline V gene (reference sequence). V lost 5 bases and J lost 5; bases outside the gene matches: 9. CDR3 in DNA: TGTGCCAGCAGTCGAGACAGGGATCGGACTGAAGCTTTCTTT. This sequence encodes CASSRDRDRTEAFF.

The gene calls are TRBV10-3 and TRBJ1-4, with D unresolved. The germline V gene encodes CDR1 ENHRY and CDR2 SYGVKD. The CDR3 runs 13 residues. The V gene lost 6 bases and the J gene lost 8 bases, with 13 bases spanning the gap. The DNA for the CDR3 is TGTGCCATCAGGGGAGCCATTGGGGAAAAACTGTTTTTT. This encodes CAIRGAIGEKLFF.

The chain uses TRBV4-1 and TRBJ2-1; D call uncertain. The length of the CDR3 is 15 residues. Germline V gene sequence: CDR1 MGHRA, CDR2 YSYEKL. Trimming pared 5 bases from V and 1 base from J, leaving 12 bases between. CDR3 loop: CASSRSIVSYNEQFF. CDR3 nucleotide sequence: TGCGCCAGCAGCAGGAGCATCGTATCCTACAATGAGCAGTTCTTC.

The J gene is TRBJ1-1, the V gene TRBV7-2; D gene uncertain. The CDR3 spans 14 residues. V lost 1 base and J lost 1, with 7 bases in between. Per germline, CDR1 SGHTA and CDR2 FQGNSA. The CDR3 nucleotides read TGTGCCAGCAGCTTAGTTCGGGGGAACACTGAAGCTTTCTTT. It is translated as CASSLVRGNTEAFF.

The V and J genes are TRBV6-4 and TRBJ2-3, with 7 bases matching TRBD2. CDR1 MRHNA and CDR2 SNTAGT come from the germline V gene. Trimming at V came to 6 bases and at J to 3 bases, leaving 9 bases not matched to a gene. This CDR3 has 15 amino acids. CDR3 DNA: TGTGCCAGCAGAGGACTAGGCGGGGGAACAGATACGCAGTATTTT. Amino acid sequence: CASRGLGGGTDTQYF.

This clone was found once. The CDR3 region has the DNA TGTGCCAGCAGCACCGGACAGAACACTGAAGCTTTCTTT. Amino acids: CASSTGQNTEAFF. The rearrangement joins TRBV3-1 (or the pseudogene TRBV3-2) to TRBJ1-1; tentative D call: TRBD1 (5 bases). The V end lost 5 bases, the J end lost 1 base, and 8 bases lay between the germline ends. This CDR3 region has 13 residues. Germline V gives CDR1 LGHDT, CDR2 YNNKEL (reference sequence).

A word on this clone: The sample holds other DNA sequences that translate to the same CDR3. The rearrangement joins TRBV7-2 to TRBJ1-2, with a possible D match to TRBD1 (5 bases). Trimming shortened V by 4 bases and J by 2 bases, and 8 bases separated the two germline ends. Germline V gives CDR1 SGHTA, CDR2 FQGNSA. This CDR3 is 13 amino acids long. Here the CDR3 reads CASSSDSNYGYTF. The CDR3 bases are TGTGCCAGCAGCTCAGACAGCAACTATGGCTACACCTTC.

Only a few counts were recorded for this clone. The rearrangement links TRBV7-9 to TRBJ2-5; the D is unclear. V lost 2 bases and J 5 bases, leaving 12 bases between the germline ends. This CDR3 is built from 14 residues. From germline, CDR1 is SEHNR and CDR2 FQNEAQ (reference sequence). The CDR3 loop is CASSLIRVRETQYF. The CDR3 bases are TGTGCCAGCAGCTTAATCCGAGTACGGGAGACCCAGTACTTC.

This chain links TRBV4-2 with TRBJ1-2; unclear D gene. CDR3 length equals 14 residues. Germline loops: CDR1 LGHNA, CDR2 YNFKEQ. The germline V and J ends were trimmed by 2 bases and 4 bases, with 11 bases remaining between them. Here the CDR3 DNA reads TGTGCCAGCAGCCAAAGCACAGAGGGCTATGGCTACACCTTC. Protein product: CASSQSTEGYGYTF.

The chain links TRBV2 to TRBJ2-3; TRBD2 might be the D (5 bases). Trimming left V 8 bases short and J 6 bases short, with 12 bases between. Germline-derived CDR1 and CDR2 are SNHLY and FYNNEI. There are 12 residues in the CDR3. CDR3 nucleotides: TGTGCCAGCTACAGTAGCGCGGATACGCAGTATTTT. Its protein is CASYSSADTQYF. Based on the CDR3 plus reference TRBV2 and TRBJ2-3, the full variable domain is EPEVTQTPSHQVTQMGQEVILRCVPISNHLYFYWYRQILGQKVEFLVSFYNNEISEKSEIFDDQFSVERPDGSNFTLKIRSTKLEDSAMYFCASYSSADTQYFGPGTRLTVL.

This clone showed up just once. The rearrangement links TRBV19 to TRBJ1-1, with 7 bases that match TRBD1. This CDR3 is 14 amino acids long. CDR1 LNHDA and CDR2 SQIVND come from the germline V gene (reference sequence). The ends lost 7 bases at V and 4 bases at J; junction bases unmatched: 9. CDR3 sequence reads: CASIPPTGPTEAFF. The CDR3 nucleotides read TGTGCCAGTATCCCCCCGACAGGGCCCACTGAAGCTTTCTTT.

This sequence joins TRBV6-1 and TRBJ1-2, with a tentative D call TRBD1 (6 bases). CDR3 size: 13 residues. Trimming took 6 bases from V and 6 from J, leaving 14 bases between them. The V gene's germline CDR1 is MNHNS and CDR2 SASEGT. CDR3 nucleotides: TGTGCCAGCAGCCACTCCCACAGGGATGGCTACACCTTC. The encoded protein is CASSHSHRDGYTF.